Listed here are 29 T cell receptor beta chains from one sample, sequenced in a study of response to subunit inactivated influenza vaccine. TCRdb re-derived calls from the RT-PCR reads in MiXCR, one entry per CDR3 protein. The table records around 170,000 distinct CDR3 sequences, around a tenth of them present only once. Sequencing was performed on CD8+ T cells sorted from PBMCs, taken approximately 25 months after vaccination. Receptor source: a man between 50 and 69 years old who received an inactivated influenza vaccine.

This clonotype was counted ten times or more. The chain has TRBV6-2 or TRBV6-3 and TRBJ1-6; 8 bases are shared with TRBD1. The CDR3 runs to 13 residues. The V gene's germline CDR1 is MNHEY and CDR2 SVGEGT. With V trimmed by 6 bases and J by 7 bases, 2 bases remained unmatched. This CDR3 is CASRDRENSPLHF. In nucleotides, the CDR3 is TGTGCCAGCAGGGACAGGGAGAATTCACCCCTCCACTTT.

This chain links TRBV11-2 with TRBJ2-7; tentatively, D is TRBD1 or TRBD2 (5 bases each). Germline values: CDR1 SGHAT, CDR2 FQNNGV. The CDR3 is made up of 15 amino acids. Trimming stripped 3 bases from V and 4 bases from J, with 16 bases between. DNA for the CDR3: TGTGCCAGCAGCTTGGGGACCCACGTCGCATACGAGCAGTACTTC. Translated, it gives CASSLGTHVAYEQYF.

The chain recombines TRBV5-1 with TRBJ1-2; 8 bases are shared with TRBD1. Per germline, CDR1 SGHRS and CDR2 YFSETQ. The CDR3 length is 16 residues. The trim removed 1 base at V and 5 bases at J, leaving 10 bases unmatched. The CDR3 DNA follows: TGCGCCAGCAGCTTGAATCCTTCACAGGGGGGTTATGGCTACACCTTC. Translated: CASSLNPSQGGYGYTF.

This chain connects TRBV20-1 to TRBJ1-1; D is possibly TRBD1 (6 bases). CDR1 and CDR2 from the germline V gene are DFQATT and SNEGSKA (reference sequence). CDR3 length: 15 residues. Trimming took off 4 bases at V and 6 bases at J, with 21 bases between the two ends. The CDR3 region is CSATERWAGDSEAFF. The CDR3 region has the DNA TGCAGTGCTACGGAACGTTGGGCAGGGGACTCTGAAGCTTTCTTT.

This clonotype was found a few times. As DNA, the CDR3 is TGTGCCAGCAGTGCAGACATCTCTGGGGCCAACGTCCTGACTTTC. Its translation is CASSADISGANVLTF. The chain links TRBV28 to TRBJ2-6; no firm D call. CDR3 length equals 15 residues. From germline, CDR1 is MDHEN and CDR2 SYDVKM. V was pared by 5 bases and J by 0 bases, with 8 bases between.

This sequence joins TRBV12-3 or TRBV12-4 and TRBJ2-5; 7 bases are shared with TRBD1. The CDR3 is made up of 15 amino acids. V trimming: 6 bases; J trimming: 2 bases; junction bases outside the gene matches: 9. CDR3 nucleotides: TGTGCCAGCAGCACACAGGGGCCACCACAAGAGACCCAGTACTTC. Residues: CASSTQGPPQETQYF.

This clonotype was recorded many times. The V and J genes are TRBV6-2 or TRBV6-3 and TRBJ2-6; D gene ambiguous. The CDR3 runs to 20 residues. Germline loops: CDR1 MNHEY, CDR2 SVGEGT. Trimming shortened V by 0 bases and J by 1 base, and 19 bases separated the two germline ends. The CDR3, as DNA: TGTGCCAGCAGTTACTCGATACCAAGGGTACCCCCTTCTGGGGCCAACGTCCTGACTTTC. Its translation: CASSYSIPRVPPSGANVLTF.

The table lists this clonotype with a few counts. V and J are TRBV12-3 or TRBV12-4 and TRBJ2-2; D is perhaps TRBD1 (6 bases). The CDR3 sequence is 16 residues long. Trimming stripped 5 bases from V and 4 bases from J, with 17 bases between. For the CDR3, the DNA is TGTGCCAGCAGTATCACCGGACAGTTGGGCACCGGGGAGCTGTTTTTT. It specifies CASSITGQLGTGELFF.

The chain recombines TRBV20-1 with TRBJ2-1; TRBD2 is a possible D gene (7 bases). There are 15 residues in the CDR3. Germline V gene sequence: CDR1 DFQATT, CDR2 SNEGSKA (reference sequence). With 0 bases removed from V and 2 bases from J, the gap between germline ends came to 11 bases. The CDR3: CSARDQGGAYNEQFF. The CDR3 DNA is TGCAGTGCTAGAGATCAAGGGGGGGCCTACAATGAGCAGTTCTTC.

The table lists this clonotype with many counts. This chain joins TRBV6-2 or TRBV6-3 and TRBJ2-1; 7 bases match TRBD2. Per the germline V gene, CDR1 is MNHEY and CDR2 is SVGEGT. V gave up 4 bases and J gave up 5 bases; unmatched junction bases: 14. This CDR3 is 17 amino acids long. CDR3 bases: TGTGCCAGCAGTTCCCGACTAGCAAACTATAACAACAATGAGCAGTTCTTC. This translates into CASSSRLANYNNNEQFF.

This clonotype came up a few times. The rearrangement joins TRBV7-9 to TRBJ2-3, with 8 bases aligning to TRBD2. V was pared by 3 bases and J by 1 base, with 6 bases of the junction left unmatched. The germline CDR1 and CDR2 sequences are SEHNR and FQNEAQ (reference sequence). The CDR3 length is 16 residues. CDR3 nucleotides: TGTGCCAGCAGCTTCTACCTTAGCGGGGGCACAGATACGCAGTATTTT. Translated, it gives CASSFYLSGGTDTQYF.

This clonotype has a handful of counts. This sequence joins TRBV30 and TRBJ2-7; a possible D gene is TRBD2 (6 bases). Germline V gives CDR1 GTSNPN, CDR2 SVGIG (reference sequence). The CDR3 is made up of 16 amino acids. V lost 1 base and J 0 bases, leaving 16 bases between the germline ends. The CDR3 coding sequence is TGTGCCTGGAGTGGCCCAGCGGGTCCGCGCTCCTACGAGCAGTACTTC. Translation: CAWSGPAGPRSYEQYF.

This chain uses TRBV27 with TRBJ2-1; 12 bases align to TRBD2. This CDR3 comprises 16 residues. Trimming took 5 bases from V and 1 from J; bases not matched to a gene: 3. Looked up from germline, CDR1 is MNHEY and CDR2 is SMNVEV (reference sequence). Written as DNA, the CDR3 is TGTGCCAGCAGTCCGGGGACTAGCGGGTCCTACAATGAGCAGTTCTTC. This gives the protein CASSPGTSGSYNEQFF.

As concerns this clonotype: This may be a read error: a much more frequent sequence differs by one nucleotide. This chain joins TRBV9 and TRBJ1-3; D remains ambiguous. The V gene lost 0 bases and the J gene lost 4 bases, with 8 bases spanning the gap. The length of the CDR3 is 14 residues. The germline gives CDR1 SGDLS, CDR2 YYNGEE. CDR3 bases: TGTGCCAGCAGCGTAGAAATAGGAGGAAACACCATATATTTT. This sequence encodes CASSVEIGGNTIYF.

This clonotype showed up just a few times. The CDR3 sequence is CSASGTTLYEQYF. The DNA for the CDR3 is TGCAGCGCTTCCGGGACGACTCTCTACGAGCAGTACTTC. The chain recombines TRBV29-1 with TRBJ2-7; D is possibly TRBD1 or TRBD2 (5 bases each). The germline V gene encodes CDR1 SQVTM and CDR2 ANQGSEA. Trimming cost V 7 bases and J 3 bases, with 16 bases left between them. The CDR3 covers 13 residues.

The sample holds many counts of this clonotype. The rearrangement links TRBV29-1 to TRBJ2-5, with 13 positions matching TRBD2. The CDR3 has 16 residues. J lost 0 bases, V lost 7 bases, and 8 bases had no gene match. Germline CDR1 is SQVTM and CDR2 is ANQGSEA. CDR3 bases: TGCAGCGCACTAGCGGGAGGGCCTTCGTACCAAGAGACCCAGTACTTC. This codes for CSALAGGPSYQETQYF. Supplemented by reference TRBV29-1 and TRBJ2-5, the full variable domain reads SAVISQKPSRDICQRGTSLTIQCQVDSQVTMMFWYRQQPGQSLTLIATANQGSEATYESGFVIDKFPISRPNLTFSTLTVSNMSPEDSSIYLCSALAGGPSYQETQYFGPGTRLLVL.

This clonotype was seen at least ten times. The chain employs TRBV27 and TRBJ2-2; tentative D call: TRBD1 (5 bases). The germline CDR1 and CDR2 sequences are MNHEY and SMNVEV (reference sequence). This CDR3 is built from 17 residues. The V end was cut by 4 bases, the J end by 4 bases, with 19 bases between. CDR3 region: CASSSISRTGVTGELFF. CDR3 nucleotides: TGTGCCAGCAGTTCCATATCCCGAACAGGAGTCACCGGGGAGCTGTTTTTT.

In this sample, this clonotype turned up a few times. The rearrangement links TRBV12-3 or TRBV12-4 to TRBJ2-1; D unclear. CDR3 length: 13 amino acids. The V gene lost 3 bases and the J gene lost 7 bases, with 10 bases spanning the gap. The CDR3 loop reads CASSFSSWNEQFF. In DNA, the CDR3 is TGTGCCAGCAGTTTCTCGTCTTGGAATGAGCAGTTCTTC.

This clonotype has only a few counts. The rearrangement links TRBV4-3 to TRBJ1-2; D uncertain. Germline V gene data show CDR1 as LGHNA and CDR2 as YSLEER. The CDR3 length is 17 residues. V lost 0 bases and J lost 4, with 18 bases in between. The CDR3, as DNA: TGCGCCAGCAGCCAAGAGTCCGGAACCGCGCCTGTCTATGGCTACACCTTC. Its translation: CASSQESGTAPVYGYTF.

J is TRBJ2-1 and V is TRBV4-3, with 7 bases aligning to TRBD2. Trimming at V came to 0 bases and at J to 2 bases, leaving 13 bases not matched to a gene. Germline assignment: CDR1 LGHNA and CDR2 YSLEER. The CDR3 is 19 amino acids. The CDR3 region is CASSQDRRRLADTYNEQFF. The CDR3 bases are TGCGCCAGCAGCCAAGATCGTCGTCGGCTAGCGGACACCTACAATGAGCAGTTCTTC.

There are a few counts of this clonotype. The chain employs TRBV29-1 and TRBJ1-2, with D perhaps TRBD1 (5 bases). Trimming cost V 4 bases and J 8 bases, with 5 bases left between them. In germline, CDR1 is SQVTM, CDR2 ANQGSEA. The CDR3 extends over 9 amino acids. CDR3 residues: CSVAGGYTF. CDR3 nucleotides: TGCAGCGTTGCAGGGGGCTACACCTTC.

This clonotype showed up just a few times. This chain links TRBV7-9 with TRBJ2-7; D is possibly TRBD1 (5 bases). This CDR3 spans 14 amino acids. Germline lookup yields CDR1 SEHNR and CDR2 FQNEAQ (reference sequence). V was shortened by 3 bases and J by 2 bases, with 11 bases between the two germline ends. CDR3 DNA sequence: TGTGCCAGCAGCTTGAACAGGCCACCCTACGAGCAGTACTTC. Translated: CASSLNRPPYEQYF. The full variable domain, completed using reference TRBV7-9 and TRBJ2-7, is DTGVSQNPRHKITKRGQNVTFRCDPISEHNRLYWYRQTLGQGPEFLTYFQNEAQLEKSRLLSDRFSAERPKGSFSTLEIQRTEQGDSAMYLCASSLNRPPYEQYFGPGTRLTVT.

V gene TRBV20-1 combines with J gene TRBJ2-7; TRBD1 aligns across 7 bases. Per the germline V gene, CDR1 is DFQATT and CDR2 is SNEGSKA (reference sequence). V lost 2 bases and J lost 5; bases outside the gene matches: 3. The CDR3 spans 12 residues. The CDR3 coding sequence is TGCAGTGCTAGACAGGGGGACAACGAGCAGTACTTC. Amino acids: CSARQGDNEQYF.

The chain carries TRBV12-3 or TRBV12-4 and TRBJ2-5; possible D gene TRBD2, 6 bases. V was cut by 3 bases and J by 3 bases, with 17 bases left in between. This CDR3 has 16 residues. CDR3 nucleotides: TGTGCCAGCAGTTTTGTAGTTCCGGGGGAAAAAGAGACCCAGTACTTC. Amino acid sequence: CASSFVVPGEKETQYF.

The rearrangement links TRBV28 to TRBJ2-5; 8 nucleotides align to TRBD2. Germline lookup yields CDR1 MDHEN and CDR2 SYDVKM. The CDR3 spans 16 residues. V lost 4 bases, J lost 6 bases, and 13 bases stayed unmatched. The CDR3 DNA reads TGTGCCAGCAGTTCACTAGCGGTATATAAGAAAAAGACCCAGTACTTC. It specifies CASSSLAVYKKKTQYF.

V and J are TRBV7-3 and TRBJ2-1; TRBD2 matches at 7 bases. J gave up 2 bases and V 2 bases, and 0 bases lay outside the gene matches. Germline V gene data show CDR1 as SGHTA and CDR2 as FQGTGA. The CDR3 has 14 residues. In nucleotides, the CDR3 is TGTGCCAGCAGCTTACTAGCGGCCTACAATGAGCAGTTCTTC. Translation gives CASSLLAAYNEQFF.

This clonotype was counted many times. The chain couples TRBV6-5 to TRBJ2-7; unclear D gene. With 0 bases removed from V and 0 bases from J, the gap between germline ends came to 6 bases. The CDR3 loop spans 14 amino acids. The germline CDR1 and CDR2 sequences are MNHEY and SVGAGI. CDR3 nucleotide sequence: TGTGCCAGCAGTTACTCGAACCCCTCCTACGAGCAGTACTTC. Amino acids: CASSYSNPSYEQYF.

This clonotype was counted between two and nine times. The gene calls are TRBV12-3 or TRBV12-4 and TRBJ2-5, with D maybe TRBD2 (5 bases). The CDR3 contains 14 residues. The ends were cut back, 4 bases at V and 2 bases at J, with 11 bases in the middle. CDR3 bases: TGTGCCAGCAGTTCGGAGGCGGTTCAAGAGACCCAGTACTTC. Translated: CASSSEAVQETQYF.

This sequence joins TRBV27 and TRBJ2-5; maybe TRBD2 (5 bases). Germline V lookup: CDR1 MNHEY, CDR2 SMNVEV (reference sequence). The CDR3 is 16 residues long. Between the trimmed V and J ends, which lost 2 bases and 0 bases, there was a span of 13 bases. CDR3 region: CASSLLGAEYQETQYF. The DNA for the CDR3 is TGTGCCAGCAGTTTACTTGGAGCGGAGTACCAAGAGACCCAGTACTTC.